Listed below are T cell receptor beta chains from one sample, sequenced in a study of T cells in Graves' hyperthyroidism and ophthalmopathy. TCRdb called the multiplex PCR reads again in MiXCR, with one record for every CDR3 protein. The sample holds 550,000 to 700,000 distinct CDR3 sequences, 40% to 55% seen once. Sequencing input: peripheral blood or thyroid tissue (not recorded which). The receptor source for this set is an adult woman with Graves' disease, either hyperthyroidism or ophthalmopathy (not recorded which). Both conserved end residues are part of each CDR3. A D gene is named only where the DNA matches it firmly. Rows give clone size only sometimes, using once, few, many, or a class for an expanded clone.

clone size	J gene	V gene	D gene	CDR3 DNA	CDR3 protein
.	TRBJ1-2	TRBV4-1	.	TGCGCCAGCAGCCAAGAGACAGCAAACTATGGCTACACCTTC	CASSQETANYGYTF
.	TRBJ2-7	TRBV10-3	TRBD2	TGTGCCATCAGTGGACTAGCGGGAGGGTCCTCCTACGAGCAGTACTTC	CAISGLAGGSSYEQYF
.	TRBJ1-1	TRBV7-2	TRBD1	TGTGCCAGCAGCCCCGACAGGGGCGGTGGCACTGAAGCTTTCTTT	CASSPDRGGGTEAFF
many	TRBJ1-4	TRBV7-3	.	TGTGCCAGCAGCTCCCAGGAAAAACTGTTTTTT	CASSSQEKLFF
.	TRBJ1-5	TRBV12-3/TRBV12-4	.	TGTGCCAGCAGTTTAGGGACTGTAGTCAATCAGCCCCAGCATTTT	CASSLGTVVNQPQHF
many	TRBJ1-1	TRBV30	.	TGTGCCTGCTACAGGGAGGGAGGGCTCTTT	CACYREGGLF
.	TRBJ2-7	TRBV10-2	TRBD1	TGCGCCAGCAGCGCGGGACAGGGCCGAGGCGAGCAGTACTTC	CASSAGQGRGEQYF
.	TRBJ2-7	TRBV7-2	TRBD1	TGCGCCAGCAGCCATCATAGGACAGGAAAGTCCCTAACCTACGAGCAGTGCTTC	CASSHHRTGKSLTYEQCF
.	TRBJ2-6	TRBV7-9	.	TGTGCCAGCAGCTTAAAGGGGGACTACGTCCTGACTTTC	CASSLKGDYVLTF
.	TRBJ2-6	TRBV7-8	TRBD2	TGTGCCAGCAGCGGGACAGCGGGAGGTGCTGGGGCCAACGTCCTGACTTTC	CASSGTAGGAGANVLTF
.	TRBJ2-5	TRBV28	TRBD1	TGTGCCAGCAGTCCGGGTGAGGGGGCTTTTAAAGAGACCCAGTACTTC	CASSPGEGAFKETQYF
.	TRBJ1-4	TRBV2	.	TGTGCCAGCACCCCGCGGTGGGGAGGTGATGAAAAACTGTTTTTT	CASTPRWGGDEKLFF
many	TRBJ2-2	TRBV2	.	TGTGCCAGCAGTTATCAGGGCACCGGGGAGCTGTTTTTT	CASSYQGTGELFF
.	TRBJ1-4	TRBV10-3	.	TGTGCCGTCAGGGGAAATCCGTCCGCAACTAATGAAAAACTGTTTTTT	CAVRGNPSATNEKLFF
.	TRBJ2-6	TRBV15	.	TGTGCCACCAGCAGTGACGAGGGTTCTGGGGCCAACGTCCTGACTTTC	CATSSDEGSGANVLTF
many	TRBJ1-6	TRBV12-3/TRBV12-4	.	TGTGCCAGCAGTTTCTCCCGTAGTAATAATTCACCCCTCCACTTT	CASSFSRSNNSPLHF
.	TRBJ1-2	TRBV12-3/TRBV12-4	.	TGTGCCAGCAGCATAGGGGCAGGGTCCTATGGCTACACCTTC	CASSIGAGSYGYTF
.	TRBJ1-6	TRBV7-9	.	TGTGCCAGCAGTCCTGACAGTCGGATGAATAATTCACCCCTCCACTTT	CASSPDSRMNNSPLHF
.	TRBJ1-5	TRBV6-5	TRBD1	TGTGCCATCAGTTACCAGAGGACAGGGGCGAGCAATCAGCCCCAGCATTTT	CAISYQRTGASNQPQHF
many	TRBJ1-2	TRBV7-2	.	TGTGCCAGCACCCCTGGGGGGGCGGCCCCTTATGGCTACACCTTC	CASTPGGAAPYGYTF
once	TRBJ1-1	TRBV7-6	TRBD1	TGTGCCAGCAGCTCCCGACAGGGTGGTTGGGACACTGAAGCTTTCTTT	CASSSRQGGWDTEAFF
.	TRBJ1-2	TRBV2	.	TGTGCCAGCAGTGGGGATTCGGGTAACTATGGCTACACCTTC	CASSGDSGNYGYTF
few	TRBJ1-6	TRBV25-1	.	TGTGCCAGCAGTGCTACCCCCAGGGCAAATTCACCCCTCCACTTT	CASSATPRANSPLHF
.	TRBJ2-7	TRBV7-2	.	TGTGCTAGCCCCCAGGGGCTCTACGAGCAGTACTTC	CASPQGLYEQYF
.	TRBJ2-5	TRBV7-9	.	TGTGCCAGCAGTTCGACCCGGGGACAAGAGACCCAGTACTTC	CASSSTRGQETQYF
.	TRBJ2-7	TRBV28	.	TGTGCCAGCAGTCGCCCACGTGGGGGTTCCTACGAGCAGTACTTC	CASSRPRGGSYEQYF